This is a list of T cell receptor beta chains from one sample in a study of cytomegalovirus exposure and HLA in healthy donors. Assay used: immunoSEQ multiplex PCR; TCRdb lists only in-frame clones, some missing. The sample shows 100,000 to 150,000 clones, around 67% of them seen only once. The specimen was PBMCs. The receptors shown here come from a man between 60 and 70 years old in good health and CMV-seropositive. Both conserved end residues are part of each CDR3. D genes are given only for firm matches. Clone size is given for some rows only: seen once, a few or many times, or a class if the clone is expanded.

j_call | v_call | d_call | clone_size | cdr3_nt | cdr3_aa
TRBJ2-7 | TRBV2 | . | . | TGTGCCAGCAGTGAAAACCCGAGGAGCTCCTACGAGCAGTACTTC | CASSENPRSSYEQYF
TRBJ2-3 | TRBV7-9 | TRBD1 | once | TGTGCCAGCAGACCTAGACAGGGCCGCACAGATACGCAGTATTTT | CASRPRQGRTDTQYF
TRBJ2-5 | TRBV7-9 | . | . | TGTGCCAGCAGCTTAGGGGCTAACGTGGAGACCCAGTACTTC | CASSLGANVETQYF
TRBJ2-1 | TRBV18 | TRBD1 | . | TGTGCCAGCTCCCCTTTGGACAGGTACAATGAGCAGTTCTTC | CASSPLDRYNEQFF
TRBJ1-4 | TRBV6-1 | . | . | TGTGCCAGCAGTGACGTCTCTGCAACTAATGAAAAACTGTTTTTT | CASSDVSATNEKLFF
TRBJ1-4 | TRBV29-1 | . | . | TGCAGCGCCGCCCTCCCACAGTCTGCTAATGAAAAACTGTTTTTT | CSAALPQSANEKLFF
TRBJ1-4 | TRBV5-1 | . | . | TGCGCCAGCAGCTTGAACAACAGGGCGGAAAAACTGTTTTTT | CASSLNNRAEKLFF
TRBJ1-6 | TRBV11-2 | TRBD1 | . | TGTGCCAGCAGCCCGAGGGGGCCCGCCGAACTTTTAAATTCACCCCTCCACTTT | CASSPRGPAELLNSPLHF
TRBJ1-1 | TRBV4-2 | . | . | TGTGCCAGCAGCCAGGTAGGGGGGGAGCCGAACACTGAAGCTTTCTTT | CASSQVGGEPNTEAFF
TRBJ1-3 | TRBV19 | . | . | TGTGCCAGTAGTACCAATGACGACAGCGGAAACACCATATATTTT | CASSTNDDSGNTIYF
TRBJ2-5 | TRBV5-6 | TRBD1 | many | TGTGCCAGCAGCCCGGGACAGGGGAGAAAAAAGACCCAGTACTTC | CASSPGQGRKKTQYF
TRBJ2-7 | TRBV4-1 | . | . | TGCGCCAGCAGCCATTCGACGGGACAAGGGGAATACGAGCAGTACTTC | CASSHSTGQGEYEQYF
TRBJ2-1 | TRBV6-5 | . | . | TGTGCCAGCACCCAGGGAGGCAGAAAGCAGTTCTTC | CASTQGGRKQFF
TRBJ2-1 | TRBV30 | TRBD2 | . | TGTGCCTGGAGACCACTAGCGGGGGGTTACAATGAGCAGTTCTTC | CAWRPLAGGYNEQFF
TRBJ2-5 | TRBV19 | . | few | TGTGCCAGTAGTATAGGGTACACGGACTACCAAGAGACCCAGTACTTC | CASSIGYTDYQETQYF
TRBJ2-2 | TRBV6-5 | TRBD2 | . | TGTGCCAGCAGTCAGACTAGCGGGGGGCTCGGGGAGCTGTTTTTT | CASSQTSGGLGELFF
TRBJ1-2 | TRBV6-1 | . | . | TGTGCCAGCAGTGTGACACCCGGTAGTAGCGACTACACCTTC | CASSVTPGSSDYTF
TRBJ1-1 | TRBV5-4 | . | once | TGTGCCAGCAGCTTGAACAGGTTGCCCGGAGCTTTCTTT | CASSLNRLPGAFF